What follows are 13 T cell receptor beta chains derived from one specimen sequenced in a study of CD8 T cells in ankylosing spondylitis. One entry per CDR3 protein, called by TCRdb with MiXCR from the 5' RACE reads. There are under 250,000 distinct CDR3 sequences in the sample; about 10% occur only once, and about 3% lies in the top ten. Sequenced sample: blood, either unsorted or a sorted T cell fraction (not recorded which). These TCRs come from a male donor with ankylosing spondylitis or in good health (not recorded which).

The chain carries TRBV10-3 and TRBJ1-5, with TRBD1 matching 9 bases. Germline trimming cut 0 bases from V and 2 bases from J; bases unmatched to any gene: 14. The germline V gene encodes CDR1 ENHRY and CDR2 SYGVKD. The CDR3 has 20 amino acids. CDR3 sequence: CAISESVPSTGGEGNQPQHF. The CDR3 bases are TGTGCCATCAGTGAGTCGGTTCCAAGCACAGGGGGCGAGGGCAATCAGCCCCAGCATTTT.

This clonotype was seen more than once but under ten times. CDR3 protein: CASSDPDEGERAFF. CDR3 nucleotides: TGCGCCAGCAGTGACCCCGATGAAGGGGAAAGAGCTTTCTTT. The chain uses TRBV10-2 and TRBJ1-1; perhaps TRBD1 as D (5 bases). V was shortened by 3 bases and J by 10 bases, with 18 bases between the two germline ends. The V gene's germline CDR1 is WSHSY and CDR2 SAAADI. The CDR3 covers 14 residues.

The chain couples TRBV7-6 to TRBJ2-7; D uncertain. V was trimmed by 1 base and J by 0 bases, leaving 7 bases between them. This CDR3 contains 14 residues. Germline values: CDR1 SGHVS, CDR2 FNYEAQ. The CDR3 loop is CASSLGADSYEQYF. CDR3 coding DNA: TGTGCCAGCAGCTTAGGGGCGGACTCCTACGAGCAGTACTTC. The variable domain in full, with the rest retrieved from reference TRBV7-6 and TRBJ2-7, is GAGVSQSPRYKVTKRGQDVALRCDPISGHVSLYWYRQALGQGPEFLTYFNYEAQQDKSGLPNDRFSAERPEGSISTLTIQRTEQRDSAMYRCASSLGADSYEQYFGPGTRLTVT.

In this sample, this clonotype turned up many times. This chain connects TRBV3-1 to TRBJ2-1; TRBD2 agrees at 9 bases. The CDR3 is made up of 17 amino acids. CDR1 LGHDT and CDR2 YNNKEL come from the germline V gene (reference sequence). J lost 4 bases, V lost 6 bases, and 13 bases had no gene match. The CDR3 coding sequence is TGTGCCAGCAGTCTATTTAGCGGGGGCCTGGGGTACAATGAGCAGTTCTTC. The encoded protein is CASSLFSGGLGYNEQFF.

This clonotype was observed many times. This sequence joins TRBV6-5 and TRBJ2-7, with TRBD2 identical over 8 bases. CDR3 length: 15 residues. V lost 1 base to trimming and J lost 2 bases; unmatched junction nucleotides: 4. The germline CDR1 and CDR2 sequences are MNHEY and SVGAGI. CDR3 coding DNA: TGTGCCAGCAGTTACTTCCTAGCGGGCGCCTACGAGCAGTACTTC. Translation gives CASSYFLAGAYEQYF.

This clonotype has at least ten counts. V and J are TRBV30 and TRBJ1-1; D not certain. Trimming took 1 base from V and 3 from J, leaving 9 bases between them. CDR1 GTSNPN and CDR2 SVGIG come from the germline V gene (reference sequence). The CDR3 length is 13 residues. Written as DNA, the CDR3 is TGTGCCTGGAGTGCCGAGCGGGACACTGAAGCTTTCTTT. It is translated as CAWSAERDTEAFF. Combining the CDR3 with reference TRBV30 and TRBJ1-1 gives the whole variable domain SQTIHQWPATLVQPVGSPLSLECTVEGTSNPNLYWYRQAAGRGLQLLFYSVGIGQISSEVPQNLSASRPQDRQFILSSKKLLLSDSGFYLCAWSAERDTEAFFGQGTRLTVV.

The sample holds one count of this clonotype. The chain uses TRBV7-2 and TRBJ2-3, with D possibly matching TRBD2 (6 bases). CDR1 and CDR2 from the germline V gene are SGHTA and FQGNSA. V lost 3 bases, J lost 0 bases, and 13 bases lay in between. The CDR3 runs to 16 residues. CDR3 bases: TGTGCCAGCAGCTTCGGGGGAAGGACTAGCACAGATACGCAGTATTTT. Encoded protein: CASSFGGRTSTDTQYF.

This clonotype has a count of ten or more. This chain joins TRBV29-1 and TRBJ2-2; TRBD1 agrees at 9 bases. Germline trimming cut 2 bases from V and 0 bases from J; bases unmatched to any gene: 7. Per germline, CDR1 SQVTM and CDR2 ANQGSEA. The CDR3 length is 17 residues. DNA of the CDR3: TGCAGCGTTGAATACAGGGGGCGACTTTCGAACACCGGGGAGCTGTTTTTT. It specifies CSVEYRGRLSNTGELFF.

This clonotype was seen repeatedly, ten times or more. The chain recombines TRBV20-1 with TRBJ1-5; a weak D match, TRBD1 (5 bases). Germline loops: CDR1 DFQATT, CDR2 SNEGSKA (reference sequence). The CDR3 spans 13 residues. V lost 1 base and J 7 bases, leaving 11 bases between the germline ends. This chain's CDR3 is CSARGGVLQPQHF. In DNA, the CDR3 is TGCAGTGCTAGAGGAGGGGTTTTACAGCCCCAGCATTTT.

This clonotype occurred a few times. The chain combines TRBV12-3 or TRBV12-4 with TRBJ2-4; tentative D call: TRBD1 (6 bases). Between the trimmed V and J ends, which lost 2 bases and 2 bases, there was a span of 10 bases. The CDR3 has 15 residues. The CDR3 sequence is CASSLPQGTKNIQYF. For the CDR3, the DNA is TGTGCCAGCAGTTTACCTCAGGGGACCAAAAACATTCAGTACTTC.

This clonotype was seen many times. The chain recombines TRBV5-4 with TRBJ2-1; no clear D. V was cut by 5 bases and J by 5 bases, with 5 bases left in between. This CDR3 is 11 amino acids long. The germline V gene has CDR1 SGHNT and CDR2 YYREEE (reference sequence). As DNA, the CDR3 is TGTGCCAGCAGTTTAAACAATGAGCAGTTCTTC. Its translation is CASSLNNEQFF. Full variable domain (remainder filled in from reference TRBV5-4 and TRBJ2-1): ETGVTQSPTHLIKTRGQQVTLRCSSQSGHNTVSWYQQALGQGPQFIFQYYREEENGRGNFPPRFSGLQFPNYSSELNVNALELDDSALYLCASSLNNEQFFGPGTRLTVL.

This clonotype was found many times. The gene calls are TRBV9 and TRBJ2-5; D may be TRBD2 (6 bases). This CDR3 is built from 16 residues. The V and J ends lost 0 bases and 5 bases respectively, with 17 bases between them. The V gene's germline CDR1 is SGDLS and CDR2 YYNGEE. The CDR3 reads CASSVGVEGRTETQYF. DNA of the CDR3: TGTGCCAGCAGCGTAGGGGTGGAGGGGCGGACGGAGACCCAGTACTTC.

In its sample, this clonotype was seen many times. This chain joins TRBV3-1 and TRBJ2-1, with 8 bases matching TRBD2. V was clipped by 4 bases and J by 8 bases; unmatched bases: 10. The CDR3 spans 15 residues. Germline CDR1 and CDR2: LGHDT and YNNKEL (reference sequence). CDR3 bases: TGTGCCAGCAGCCCCCATCCGCGGGGGGAGTATGAGCAGTTCTTC. As protein: CASSPHPRGEYEQFF.